This T cell receptor (beta chain) appears in the sequencing data of a study of blood T cell repertoires in COVID-19. Study summary: COVID-19 samples collected from the United States, Italy and Spain covered acute and convalescent phases. T cells, B-cell-depleted T cells, or PBMCs supplied cDNA or gDNA.

Original processing methods: Reference gene primers were amplified, and this amplification served to estimate nucleated cell counts. Assay: immunoSEQ multiplex PCR; the TCRdb copy retains only in-frame clones and omits some. That table is the source of V, J and clone size, and D and trimming were worked out from the DNA. The sample carries some 250,000 clones, roughly nine tenths recorded once. Participants were aged about 18 to 89 years from 20 to 30 US areas. Sequencing was performed on PBMCs or T cells enriched from blood (not recorded which). The clonotype originates from a human donor in a cohort exposed to, infected with or recovered from COVID-19 (not recorded which). The donor label of this sample is uncertain.

The CDR3 reads CASSLASVGYTF. The CDR3 nucleotides are TGCGCCAGCAGCTTGGCGAGTGTTGGCTACACCTTC. The V and J genes are TRBV5-1 and TRBJ1-2, with D unclear. V was trimmed by 0 bases and J by 7 bases, leaving 7 bases between them. The CDR3 is made up of 12 amino acids. Per the germline V gene, CDR1 is SGHRS and CDR2 is YFSETQ.